This is a list of T cell receptor beta chains from one sample in a study of T cell repertoires and Cas9 in healthy adults. Assay: immunoSEQ multiplex PCR; the TCRdb copy retains only in-frame clones and omits some. The sample includes 20,000 to 25,000 clones, 90% of them seen just once. Sequences were obtained from CD4+ effector T cells (CD127+, CD25-, CD137-, CD154-) from PBMCs; culture status not recorded. The receptors were sampled from a human donor in good health. The CDR3 runs from the conserved cysteine through the conserved F or W. D genes are given only for firm matches. Rows may omit the clone size; those that give it use once, few, many or a size class.

abundance: .; v_gene: TRBV10-1; j_gene: TRBJ2-7; d_gene: TRBD2; CDR3nt: TGCGCCAGCAGTGAGTCGGGCGGGGGGGTCCGCGAGCAGTACTTC; CDR3aa: CASSESGGGVREQYF
abundance: .; v_gene: TRBV10-3; j_gene: TRBJ2-2; d_gene: .; CDR3nt: TGTGCCATCAGTGAGAGCATTTTCACCGGGGAGCTGTTTTTT; CDR3aa: CAISESIFTGELFF
abundance: .; v_gene: TRBV5-1; j_gene: TRBJ1-1; d_gene: .; CDR3nt: TGCGCCAGCAGCTTGGTCCCCGTTGGGAGGAACACTGAAGCTTTCTTT; CDR3aa: CASSLVPVGRNTEAFF
abundance: .; v_gene: TRBV28; j_gene: TRBJ2-2; d_gene: .; CDR3nt: TGTGCCAGCAGTTTATACCGGGTCTGGGTCCCCGGGGAGCTGTTTTTT; CDR3aa: CASSLYRVWVPGELFF
abundance: few; v_gene: TRBV19; j_gene: TRBJ1-5; d_gene: .; CDR3nt: TGTGCCAGTAGTCCCCAGTTGGGCCGCAATCAGCCCCAGCATTTT; CDR3aa: CASSPQLGRNQPQHF
abundance: .; v_gene: TRBV18; j_gene: TRBJ2-5; d_gene: .; CDR3nt: TGTGCCAGCTCACCAGACAGCCAAGAGACCCAGTACTTC; CDR3aa: CASSPDSQETQYF
abundance: once; v_gene: TRBV6-5; j_gene: TRBJ1-1; d_gene: .; CDR3nt: TGTGCCAGCAGTACCGCTCCAGGGGACACTGAAGCTTTCTTT; CDR3aa: CASSTAPGDTEAFF
abundance: .; v_gene: TRBV5-6; j_gene: TRBJ1-1; d_gene: .; CDR3nt: TGTGCCAGCAGCTTGATACGAACAGGGCTGAACACTGAAGCTTTCTTT; CDR3aa: CASSLIRTGLNTEAFF
abundance: .; v_gene: TRBV2; j_gene: TRBJ1-1; d_gene: TRBD1; CDR3nt: TGTGCCAGCAGTTACCCGACAGGGGAGAACACTGAAGCTTTCTTT; CDR3aa: CASSYPTGENTEAFF
abundance: .; v_gene: TRBV30; j_gene: TRBJ1-2; d_gene: .; CDR3nt: TGTGCCTGGAGTGGAGAGTGGCGAGGGGGAGGATATGGCTACACCTTC; CDR3aa: CAWSGEWRGGGYGYTF
abundance: .; v_gene: TRBV9; j_gene: TRBJ1-3; d_gene: TRBD1; CDR3nt: TGTGCCAGCAGCGTAGGCGATTTCGACAGGGCTTCTGGAAACACCATATATTTT; CDR3aa: CASSVGDFDRASGNTIYF
abundance: .; v_gene: TRBV5-1; j_gene: TRBJ2-7; d_gene: TRBD2; CDR3nt: TGCGCCAGCAGCTCAATAGCGGGGGGGCCCTCCTACGAGCAGTACTTC; CDR3aa: CASSSIAGGPSYEQYF
abundance: .; v_gene: TRBV11-1; j_gene: TRBJ1-1; d_gene: .; CDR3nt: TGTGCCAGCAGTCCGAGACAGCTACAGAACACTGAAGCTTTCTTT; CDR3aa: CASSPRQLQNTEAFF